This TCR beta chain was sequenced during a study of cytomegalovirus exposure and HLA in healthy donors (TCRdb year 2017). General notes on the study: According to an earlier analysis of 587 of the donors, about 170 million T cells yielded some 120 million unique TCR beta sequences and less than 300 Gb of sequence data. Rather than using new phenotypic data, the later analysis identified candidate immune exposures from TCR beta sequences and from how often those sequences occurred across donors. Four or five DR-DQ haplotypes were handled as single units for association and clustering, since linkage in the cohort was strong. The study aimed to test whether signatures of past pathogen exposure could be identified by cataloging public T cell receptors. In a later analysis, previously published TCR beta repertoires from 550 to 700 donors were re-analyzed and high-resolution HLA genotyping was added so that TCR occurrence patterns could be studied. About 280 gigabases of sequencing data and tens of millions of unique TCR sequences made up an early release that covered several hundred HLA-typed donors. Every discovery cohort repertoire had been produced on one sequencing platform. The study combined high-throughput TCR immunosequencing, statistical association of individual TCRs with disease status, and machine learning to predict cytomegalovirus infection status. Besides the first cohort of roughly 700 subjects, a separate validation cohort made up of about 120 different subjects was used. Class I and class II HLA loci were covered by the typing at four-digit resolution. The study used immunosequencing to profile the T cell repertoires of 600 to 850 subjects and linked those repertoires to cytomegalovirus serostatus. In an earlier analysis of 587 of the donors, high-throughput TCR beta sequencing was used to judge whether each TCR beta V gene segment behaved as functional or pseudogenic. Of the 300 to 500 genotyped donors, approximately 80% were placed in the genetic ancestry cluster associated with self-reported Caucasian donors. Donor age, sex, ethnicity and CMV serostatus were compiled alongside the repertoire data. On average, roughly 240,000 unique TCR beta nucleotide sequences were sequenced per donor among 398 genotyped donors of the cohort, with around 19% of those sequences being non-productive. The number of donors typed differed by locus, with roughly 629-640 for A, B, C, DRB1 and DQB1, around 560 for DQA1, 600 to 610 for DPA1, and some 440 for DPB1. Genome-wide SNP genotypes for about 55% of the roughly 670 donors were used in a later genetic analysis, which treated that subset as a discovery cohort.

This clone has a handful of counts. The clone's antigen remains unknown. There are no base qualities to consult, and no much larger clone falls within one base. Broader findings and caveats from the paper: In a later analysis, HLA-associated TCR beta chains showed more clonal expansion and lower generation probabilities than non-associated chains that were equally common. The authors suggested that the approach could potentially be generalized to other disease states and immunological phenotypes. Because the 87-base-pair reads could not distinguish some IMGT-functional V segments, including TRBV6-2 and TRBV6-3, those segments were excluded. Compared with the roughly 670-donor mean, donors in an Asian-associated ancestry cluster had fewer N-insertions in productive TCRs, according to a later genetic analysis. Linkage disequilibrium might explain the correlated functional status among segregating V segments, but an unknown experimental factor could not be excluded. For the cohort, immune exposure information was limited to CMV serostatus. The classifier was reported to diagnose cytomegalovirus status with high specificity and sensitivity in both the original and validation cohorts. A cluster of highly shared sequence variants was judged likely to be a technical artifact of the sequencing pipeline. A later analysis associated 15,000 to 20,000 TCR beta sequences with specific HLA alleles at a false discovery rate of 0.05. In a later analysis, several top co-occurrence clusters were reported to appear linked to parvovirus B19, influenza, CMV and Epstein-Barr virus. In vitro tests confirmed that a few of the cytomegalovirus-associated TCR beta chains recognize cytomegalovirus antigens. An association between a missense DCLRE1C variant and V-gene and J-gene trimming of TCR beta chains was found in a later genetic analysis and replicated in an independent cohort. A later analysis found that TCR association rates varied across HLA loci, with DRB1 alleles showing the most associated TCRs and HLA-C alleles the fewest. The cohort was sequenced for TCR beta chains only, and without alpha or paired-chain data the features that could be detected were limited. Most TCR sequences were seen in very few donors, while some public TCRs were found in many individuals. The earlier analysis of about 600 of the donors excluded approximately 17 rarely observed V segments, including chromosome 9 orphons, because counts were too low. A further reported finding was that TCR beta sequences accurately predicted the HLA-A and HLA-B alleles for most subjects in the first cohort. According to a later analysis, most CMV-associated TCR beta chains appeared to be HLA-restricted, and the HLA associations seemed to be driven largely by CMV exposure. A total of 150 or so TCR beta chains were listed by the study as associated with cytomegalovirus. Roughly uniform sequencing depth across donors was assumed in presence/absence analyses, although this assumption may not hold. Because some donors lacked HLA typing at each locus, the association tests relied only on the typed subset. When HLA alleles, especially DR and DQ, strongly co-occurred, TCR associations were difficult to assign to individual alleles. An earlier analysis of some 590 of the donors showed that most TCR beta V segments appeared in productive rearrangements either about 90% or about 30% of the time, which broadly matched IMGT annotations.

Library preparation employed the immunoSEQ multiplex PCR assay. For the multiplex PCR, a mixture combining 60 forward primers for TCR Vbeta segments and 13 reverse primers for TCR Jbeta segments was used. The CDR3 region of rearranged TCR beta genes was amplified from genomic DNA with a multiplex PCR assay. The Illumina HiSeq System was used to sequence the amplified TCR beta libraries as 87-base-pair reads. The authors processed their data as follows. Across the 500 to 700 repertoires, a later analysis counted roughly 84 million unique TCR beta chains, 8.5 million to 12 million of which were shared by at least two donors. Raw reads were error-corrected and collapsed into unique sequences by a nearest-neighbor algorithm in which closely related sequences were merged to remove PCR and sequencing errors. To assign V, D and J gene segments, CDR3 sequences were aligned to IMGT reference sequences. For a sequence to be retained, a match of at least six nucleotides to both a V gene segment and a J gene segment was required. Rearrangements were classified as productive when the CDR3 lacked stop codons and remained in frame with V and J, and all other rearrangements were classified as non-productive. Following IMGT convention, CDR3 was defined as the stretch from the second conserved V-encoded cysteine up to the conserved J-encoded phenylalanine. Sequences without an unambiguous match to a single V gene segment were excluded from the earlier analysis of over 500 of the donors. An earlier analysis of 587 of the donors called V segments functional above 56.7% productive rearrangements and segregating when the between-donor standard deviation exceeded 5%. A statistical classification framework was developed to diagnose cytomegalovirus status using the catalog of TCR beta chain sequences. In a later analysis, TCR nucleotide sequences were compared against IMGT/GENE-DB human TR gene sequences so that V and J genes could be assigned. Using the TCRdist pipeline, a later analysis assigned CDR3 sequences along with most-parsimonious VDJ recombination scenarios. In a later analysis, each TCR beta chain was defined by its CDR3 amino acid sequence together with its V-gene family, and reads without a unique V-gene family were excluded. A later analysis removed several hundred highly shared, low-generation-probability nucleotide sequences to deal with suspected cross-contamination and a sequencing artifact. A later analysis calculated a clonal expansion index for each public chain from normalized within-repertoire ranks of inferred template counts. Generation probabilities in a later analysis came from a VDJ recombination model fitted to out-of-frame rearrangements, and those results were checked against IGoR. A later analysis scored TCR-TCR, TCR-HLA and TCR-CMV co-occurrence with hypergeometric tests, applying a repertoire-size bias correction to TCR pairs. False discovery rates were estimated in a later analysis by permuting HLA or CMV assignments 20 times. In a later analysis, co-occurring TCRs were grouped using DBSCAN, and TCRdist sequence similarity was added for clustering within HLA-allele-positive subsets. For co-occurrence clustering, repertoires with fewer than 30,000 or more than 120,000 public chains were excluded, along with roughly five repertoires with anomalous nucleotide sharing. TCRdb provides this immuneACCESS table in a form limited to in-frame rearrangements. Some clones are lacking; in checked studies, under half of them reflect an unresolved V gene, and why the rest are absent is not known. Clone size and the V and J calls come from that table; the DNA yielded D and trimming. For this sample the table gives over 150,000 clones, of which roughly 80% were detected only once. Clones ranked in the top ten supply approximately 7% of the sample.

The CDR3 spans 13 residues, from the cysteine through the phenylalanine. Just the 39-base CDR3 DNA is kept, in frame starting at base 1. CDR1 is given as MNHNS and CDR2 as SASEGT, both from the germline V gene. V is cut by 4 bases and J by 4 bases, and the space between the germline ends is 10 bases. The cohort comprised some 680 healthy bone marrow donors. At the time of sampling, all cohort members were nominally healthy, though unrecorded immune exposures were likely present. The donor tested CMV seropositive and was one of the 289 seropositive cohort members. Each donor provided a peripheral blood sample, and peripheral blood mononuclear cells were used for TCR beta sequencing. The Qiagen DNeasy Blood Extraction Kit was used to extract genomic DNA from the blood cell samples.

Recombination joined TRBV6-1 with TRBJ1-1; the D gene lacks a confident call. Sample: PBMCs. This clonotype originated in a woman in her twenties or thirties in good health and CMV-seropositive. The CDR3 region: CASSGNYVTEAFF. The bases read TGTGCCAGCAGTGGTAATTATGTCACTGAAGCTTTCTTT.